This is a list of T cell receptor beta chains from one sample in a study of blood T cell repertoires in COVID-19. Assay used: immunoSEQ multiplex PCR; TCRdb lists only in-frame clones, some missing. The table lists hundreds of thousands of clones, around four fifths of them singletons. What was sequenced was peripheral blood. The receptors were gathered from a man older than 75 with acute or convalescent COVID-19. The conserved cysteine and the conserved F or W are not part of the CDR3 here. Each record gives: clone size, V gene, J gene, CDR3 protein. Not every row has a clone size; where given, it reads once, few, many or a size class.

.	TRBV14	TRBJ2-7	ASNSGYSEQY
few	TRBV18	TRBJ2-1	ASSPLHEGAYNEQF
few	TRBV7-9	TRBJ2-3	ASSTARPGSDTQY
.	TRBV5-8	TRBJ1-2	ASSLGQGSYGYT
few	TRBV27	TRBJ2-7	ASSSKPPWASGGYEQY
.	TRBV2	TRBJ1-6	ASSDAGVNSPLH
few	TRBV19	TRBJ2-7	ASSLGLYYEQY
.	TRBV6-5	TRBJ1-1	ASTGLGTGNTEAF
.	TRBV30	TRBJ2-1	AWSVQGLSSYNEQF
.	TRBV3-1/TRBV3-2	TRBJ2-7	ASSQGVARVEQY
few	TRBV9	TRBJ1-6	ASSVVDRGRGSPLH
.	TRBV29-1	TRBJ2-1	SVRRTGLYNEQF
.	TRBV7-9	TRBJ2-2	ASRGQNTGELF